Presented here are 18 T cell receptor beta chains from one specimen sequenced in a study of siplizumab effects on memory and regulatory T cells. Sequencing was performed with immunoSEQ multiplex PCR; in TCRdb, only in-frame clones are kept and a portion is missing. The sample contains over 100,000 clones, about 92% of which appear only once. What was sequenced was Tregs sorted from blood. These TCRs come from a human donor in good health.

The chain carries TRBV9 and TRBJ2-2; possible D gene TRBD2, 5 bases. CDR1 is SGDLS and CDR2 is YYNGEE in the germline V gene. The CDR3 is 11 amino acids. V was cut by 5 bases and J by 6 bases, with 5 bases left in between. The CDR3 here is CASRRAGELFF. The CDR3 coding sequence is TGTGCCAGCAGGAGGGCCGGGGAGCTGTTTTTT.

V and J are TRBV30 and TRBJ1-6; no clear D. Germline lookup yields CDR1 GTSNPN and CDR2 SVGIG (reference sequence). Deletions cut 4 bases from V and 10 bases from J, with 11 bases between. This CDR3 contains 12 residues. This CDR3 reads CAWKVTGSPLHF. CDR3 sequence (DNA): TGTGCCTGGAAAGTAACGGGGTCACCCCTCCACTTT.

This chain joins TRBV11-2 and TRBJ1-2, with a possible D match to TRBD1 (6 bases). Between the trimmed V and J ends, which lost 6 bases and 7 bases, there was a span of 18 bases. The CDR3 spans 14 residues. Germline V gene sequence: CDR1 SGHAT, CDR2 FQNNGV. As DNA, the CDR3 is TGTGCCAGCAGGAATACCGGGACAAAGCTTGGCTACACCTTC. It specifies CASRNTGTKLGYTF.

This rearrangement joins TRBV5-1 to TRBJ1-1, with D unresolved. Trimming took off 5 bases at V and 1 base at J, with 3 bases between the two ends. Germline V gene data show CDR1 as SGHRS and CDR2 as YFSETQ. CDR3 length equals 11 residues. CDR3 sequence: CASRKNTEAFF. The CDR3, as DNA: TGCGCCAGCAGAAAGAACACTGAAGCTTTCTTT. The full variable domain, its missing parts supplied by reference TRBV5-1 and TRBJ1-1, is KAGVTQTPRYLIKTRGQQVTLSCSPISGHRSVSWYQQTPGQGLQFLFEYFSETQRNKGNFPGRFSGRQFSNSRSEMNVSTLELGDSALYLCASRKNTEAFFGQGTRLTVV.

CDR3 bases: TGCGCCAGCAGCCAAGGGGGGCCCCGCGGGGGTCAGCCCCAGCATTTT. Translated, it gives CASSQGGPRGGQPQHF. V gene TRBV4-1 combines with J gene TRBJ1-5, with D maybe TRBD1 (6 bases). The ends were cut back, 1 base at V and 6 bases at J, with 16 bases in the middle. The CDR3 runs 16 residues. Germline CDR1 and CDR2: MGHRA and YSYEKL.

The chain couples TRBV10-2 to TRBJ1-5; D is unresolved. The CDR3 has 14 amino acids. Germline loops: CDR1 WSHSY, CDR2 SAAADI. Trimming stripped 4 bases from V and 7 bases from J, with 14 bases between. The CDR3 nucleotides read TGCGCCAGCAGTGCGGACTCCTCTTACCAGCCCCAGCATTTT. Protein product: CASSADSSYQPQHF.

The rearrangement links TRBV19 to TRBJ1-1, with D possibly being TRBD1 (5 bases). V shed 6 bases and J shed 5 bases, with 13 bases lying between them. The CDR3 covers 13 residues. The V gene's germline CDR1 is LNHDA and CDR2 SQIVND (reference sequence). The CDR3 bases are TGTGCCAGTAGGAGGGGCGCGGGGACTGAAGCTTTCTTT. Its protein is CASRRGAGTEAFF.

The CDR3 DNA reads as TGTGCCAGCAATACTGCGGGGTACCCAACTGGGCAGTTCTTC. Translated, it gives CASNTAGYPTGQFF. The rearrangement links TRBV11-2 to TRBJ2-1; possible D gene TRBD2, 6 bases. V lost 7 bases and J lost 12, with 22 bases in between. Germline V gives CDR1 SGHAT, CDR2 FQNNGV. The CDR3 is 14 amino acids.

This chain joins TRBV11-2 and TRBJ2-5; D gene uncertain. Germline CDR1 is SGHAT and CDR2 is FQNNGV. This CDR3 has 14 residues. The germline V and J ends were trimmed by 6 bases and 2 bases, with 13 bases remaining between them. For the CDR3, the DNA is TGTGCCAGCAGTCCCGTGGGGATTCAAGAGACCCAGTACTTC. This codes for CASSPVGIQETQYF.

The rearrangement uses TRBV11-2 and TRBJ1-5; TRBD1 agrees at 7 bases. V lost 2 bases, J lost 6 bases, and 7 bases stayed unmatched. The CDR3 loop spans 15 amino acids. Germline CDR1 is SGHAT and CDR2 is FQNNGV. The CDR3 region has the DNA TGTGCCAGCAGCTTAACAGGGGATCTGAGTCAGCCCCAGCATTTT. Translation: CASSLTGDLSQPQHF.

The rearrangement links TRBV9 to TRBJ1-2; D not resolved. Germline-derived CDR1 and CDR2 are SGDLS and YYNGEE. The V end was cut by 3 bases, the J end by 4 bases, with 7 bases between. The length of the CDR3 is 12 residues. As DNA, the CDR3 is TGTGCCAGCAGCGAACCCAGCTATGGCTACACCTTC. Encoded protein: CASSEPSYGYTF.

This rearrangement joins TRBV6-1 to TRBJ2-7; TRBD1 agrees at 7 bases. The ends lost 6 bases at V and 0 bases at J; junction bases unmatched: 5. Germline CDR1 is MNHNS and CDR2 is SASEGT. The CDR3 length is 14 residues. CDR3 loop: CASRIQGSSYEQYF. In DNA, the CDR3 is TGTGCCAGCAGGATACAGGGGAGCTCCTACGAGCAGTACTTC.

V gene TRBV10-3 combines with J gene TRBJ2-6; D ambiguous. V dropped 3 bases and J dropped 1 base, with 4 bases sitting between them. This CDR3 comprises 14 residues. Per the germline V gene, CDR1 is ENHRY and CDR2 is SYGVKD. In DNA, the CDR3 is TGTGCCATCAGTGATAGGTCTGGGGCCAACGTCCTGACTTTC. This gives the protein CAISDRSGANVLTF.

The chain combines TRBV7-9 with TRBJ1-2; possible D gene TRBD1, 6 bases. Deletions cut 2 bases from V and 8 bases from J, with 18 bases between. Germline-derived CDR1 and CDR2 are SEHNR and FQNEAQ (reference sequence). This CDR3 has 15 residues. The CDR3 DNA follows: TGTGCCAGCAGCTTAATAAACAGGGAATCGGGGGGCTACACCTTC. The encoded protein is CASSLINRESGGYTF.

In regard to this clone: Other nucleotide sequences from this sample produce the same CDR3. This chain uses TRBV19 with TRBJ1-5; D not resolved. This CDR3 comprises 12 residues. Germline CDR1 LNHDA, CDR2 SQIVND (reference sequence). Trimming removed 5 bases from V and 4 bases from J, with 6 bases in between. CDR3 nucleotide sequence: TGTGCCAGTAGTCCACAGAATCAGCCCCAGCATTTT. This translates into CASSPQNQPQHF.

This clone has a single count. The chain carries TRBV6-6 and TRBJ2-4; D uncertain. The CDR3 covers 13 residues. V shed 8 bases and J shed 4 bases, with 12 bases lying between them. Germline CDR1 reads MNHNY; CDR2 reads SVGAGI (reference sequence). CDR3 protein: CASGRAEKNIQYF. DNA of the CDR3: TGTGCCAGCGGAAGGGCGGAGAAAAACATTCAGTACTTC.

The genes are TRBV4-1 and TRBJ1-3; D is undetermined. Germline assignment: CDR1 MGHRA and CDR2 YSYEKL. Trimming stripped 0 bases from V and 0 bases from J, with 9 bases between. This CDR3 has 16 amino acids. The CDR3: CASSQDRGLSGNTIYF. The CDR3 nucleotides are TGCGCCAGCAGCCAAGATAGAGGGCTCTCTGGAAACACCATATATTTT.

The CDR3 DNA reads TGTGCCAGCAGTCGGGGAAGCTCCTACGAGCAGTACTTC. Translated, it gives CASSRGSSYEQYF. The chain links TRBV5-6 to TRBJ2-7; TRBD2 might be the D (5 bases). Germline lookup yields CDR1 SGHDT and CDR2 YYEEEE. The CDR3 totals 13 residues. V was cut by 5 bases and J by 0 bases, with 9 bases left in between.